What follows describes a single T cell receptor beta chain. This clonotype came up many times. Its cognate antigen has yet to be identified. Per-nucleotide qualities are absent, and no much larger clonotype sits a single base away. The sample belongs to a study of CXCR3 chemokines and chemotherapy response in bladder cancer (dated by TCRdb to between 2022 and 2023). About the full investigation: The study examined whether intratumoral CXCR3 chemokine system activity predicted chemotherapy response in human bladder cancer.

Library preparation employed PCR. The instrument given in TCRdb is Illumina HiSeq 2500. TCRdb itself trimmed the public reads at Q25 with fastp, ran MiXCR and retained productive beta chains. Rows with a matching CDR3 protein are joined into one entry that keeps the most common DNA and genes. Counted in this sample were 7,500 to 9,500 distinct CDR3 sequences; around 12% of them appeared once. The ten largest clonotypes hold approximately 16% of the sample. CDR1 SQVTM and CDR2 ANQGSEA were looked up in the germline V gene. Trimming costs V 6 bases and J 2 bases, and their ends lie 10 bases apart. CDR3 length: 12 amino acids, cysteine to phenylalanine. Only the CDR3 DNA stays, 36 bases, in frame from base 1.

The V gene is TRBV29-1 and the J gene is TRBJ1-2; the D gene is perhaps TRBD1, on 5 matching bases. The sample was gathered from a patient whose treatment included neoadjuvant chemotherapy. The clonotype originates from a human donor with bladder cancer that responded to neoadjuvant chemotherapy. The CDR3 reads CSVEQVNYGYTF. Here is the DNA: TGCAGCGTAGAACAGGTCAACTATGGCTACACCTTC.